Listed below are T cell receptor beta chains from one sample, sequenced in a study of blood T cell repertoires in COVID-19. Clones were read by immunoSEQ multiplex PCR, and TCRdb kept only the in-frame ones, dropping some. This sample carries tens of thousands of clones, 74% of them seen once, and the ten largest clones take just under 4%. The sample taken for sequencing was peripheral blood. Receptors were obtained from a man in his 70s with COVID-19, enrolled during active disease. Both conserved end residues are part of each CDR3.

J	V	CDR3
TRBJ2-2	TRBV5-4	CASSSMGQLNTGELFF
TRBJ1-1	TRBV28	CASSLLGVGTEAFF
TRBJ1-3	TRBV27	CASSLSVSGNTIYF
TRBJ1-2	TRBV5-4	CASSLVQGLNYGYTF
TRBJ2-1	TRBV5-1	CASSPGQYNEQFF
TRBJ2-7	TRBV27	CASRDRGSNYEQYF
TRBJ2-3	TRBV10-3	CAISGIAADTQYF
TRBJ2-4	TRBV12-3/TRBV12-4	CASSLRVYIQYF
TRBJ2-2	TRBV19	CASRPGLAGGVTGELFF
TRBJ2-1	TRBV7-8	CASSRRGGEYNEQFF
TRBJ1-6	TRBV5-1	CASSAGQGPTPLHF
TRBJ2-5	TRBV6-2/TRBV6-3	CASSSLVETQYF
TRBJ2-6	TRBV6-1	CASSDTGTSGTLSGANVLTF
TRBJ1-6	TRBV11-2	CASSSQGRGNSPLHF
TRBJ1-5	TRBV18	CASSPGPQPQHF
TRBJ2-1	TRBV7-2	CASSLGRLAGVNEQFF
TRBJ1-2	TRBV18	CASSPGHRAANYGYTF
TRBJ2-1	TRBV28	CASTLTGLGKHEQFF
TRBJ2-7	TRBV18	CASSRRTGDGEQYF
TRBJ1-2	TRBV18	CASSPLGTGRGYTF
TRBJ1-2	TRBV19	CASSMFAAGNDYGYTF
TRBJ1-2	TRBV29-1	CSVFSDYGYTF
TRBJ2-7	TRBV7-3	CASSLGPGLVGEQYF
TRBJ2-2	TRBV3-1/TRBV3-2	CASRTGGGAGELFF
TRBJ2-7	TRBV7-2	CASSLMGALAGGCDF
TRBJ2-7	TRBV2	CARSTGTSGRASIYEQYF
TRBJ1-6	TRBV4-1	CASSQMGTGHSPLHF
TRBJ1-1	TRBV18	CASSPIGGHTEAFF
TRBJ2-2	TRBV24-1	CATSDPHGTGDTGELFF
TRBJ1-3	TRBV5-6	CASSLSGAGNTIYF
TRBJ1-2	TRBV19	CASKKDRGAGYGYTF
TRBJ2-1	TRBV4-2	CASSQGRGRAWNEQFF
TRBJ2-5	TRBV3-1/TRBV3-2	CASSPSPPGQSISGETQYF
TRBJ1-1	TRBV5-1	CASSLGPGGPVGTEAFF
TRBJ2-7	TRBV27	CASRELAGGINEQYF
TRBJ2-7	TRBV6-6	CASRNGQGNYEQYF